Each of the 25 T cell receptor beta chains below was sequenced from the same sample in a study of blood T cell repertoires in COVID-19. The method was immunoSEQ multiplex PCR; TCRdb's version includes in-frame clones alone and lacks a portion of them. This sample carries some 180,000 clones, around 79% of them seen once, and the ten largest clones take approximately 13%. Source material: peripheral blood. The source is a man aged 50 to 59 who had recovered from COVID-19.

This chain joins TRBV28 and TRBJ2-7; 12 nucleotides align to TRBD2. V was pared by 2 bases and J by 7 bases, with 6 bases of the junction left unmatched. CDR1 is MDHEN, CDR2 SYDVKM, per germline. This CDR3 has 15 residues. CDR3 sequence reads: CASSLLAGGPAEQYF. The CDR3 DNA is TGTGCCAGCAGTTTACTAGCGGGAGGGCCGGCGGAGCAGTACTTC.

The CDR3 loop reads CASSRPSASGQETQYF. The CDR3 coding sequence is TGTGCCAGCAGCCGCCCCTCGGCTAGCGGTCAAGAGACCCAGTACTTC. The J gene is TRBJ2-5, the V gene TRBV3-1 (or the pseudogene TRBV3-2), with TRBD2 identical over 7 bases. Germline CDR1 and CDR2: LGHDT and YNNKEL (reference sequence). Trimming at V came to 4 bases and at J to 2 bases, leaving 10 bases not matched to a gene. There are 16 residues in the CDR3.

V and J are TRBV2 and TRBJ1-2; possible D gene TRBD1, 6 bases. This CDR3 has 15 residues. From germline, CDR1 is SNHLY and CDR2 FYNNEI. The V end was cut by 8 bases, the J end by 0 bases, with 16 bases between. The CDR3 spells CASELNRAANYGYTF. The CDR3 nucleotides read TGTGCCAGCGAATTAAACAGGGCCGCTAACTATGGCTACACCTTC.

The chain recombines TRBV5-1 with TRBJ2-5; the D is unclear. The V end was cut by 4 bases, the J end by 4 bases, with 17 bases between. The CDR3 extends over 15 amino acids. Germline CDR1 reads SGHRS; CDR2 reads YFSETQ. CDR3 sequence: CASSPYSRPGETQYF. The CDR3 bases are TGCGCCAGCAGCCCCTATAGTAGACCGGGAGAGACCCAGTACTTC.

CDR3 coding DNA: TGTGCCAGCAGTTCCATGTCTCCGGGGAACACCGGGGAGCTGTTTTTT. It encodes CASSSMSPGNTGELFF. The V call is TRBV11-2, the J call TRBJ2-2; D not certain. Germline loops: CDR1 SGHAT, CDR2 FQNNGV. The CDR3 has 16 residues. Trimming took off 6 bases at V and 1 base at J, with 15 bases between the two ends.

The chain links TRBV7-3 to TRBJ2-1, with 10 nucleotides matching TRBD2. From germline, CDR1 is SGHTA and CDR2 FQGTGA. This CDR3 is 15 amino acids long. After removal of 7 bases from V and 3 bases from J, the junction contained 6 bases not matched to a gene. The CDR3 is CASTQSSGSYNEQFF. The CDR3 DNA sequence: TGTGCCAGCACCCAATCTAGCGGGAGCTACAATGAGCAGTTCTTC.

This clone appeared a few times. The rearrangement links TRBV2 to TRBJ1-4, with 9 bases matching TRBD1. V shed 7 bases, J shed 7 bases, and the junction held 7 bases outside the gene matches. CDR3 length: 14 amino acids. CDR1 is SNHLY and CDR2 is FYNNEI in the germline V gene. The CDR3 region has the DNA TGTGCCAGCATGGCAAGGACAGGGGTTGAAAAACTGTTTTTT. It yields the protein CASMARTGVEKLFF.

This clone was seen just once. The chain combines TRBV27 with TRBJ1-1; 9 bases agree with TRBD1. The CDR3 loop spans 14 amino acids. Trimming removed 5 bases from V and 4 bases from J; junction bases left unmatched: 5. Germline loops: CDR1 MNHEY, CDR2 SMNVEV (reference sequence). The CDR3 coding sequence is TGTGCCAGCAGTCCGACAGGGGGGGTCACTGAAGCTTTCTTT. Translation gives CASSPTGGVTEAFF.

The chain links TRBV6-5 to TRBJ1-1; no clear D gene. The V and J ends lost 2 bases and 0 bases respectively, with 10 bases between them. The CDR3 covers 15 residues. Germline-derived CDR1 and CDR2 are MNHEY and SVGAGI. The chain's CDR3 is CASSYTGFMNTEAFF. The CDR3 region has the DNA TGTGCCAGCAGTTACACGGGGTTCATGAACACTGAAGCTTTCTTT.

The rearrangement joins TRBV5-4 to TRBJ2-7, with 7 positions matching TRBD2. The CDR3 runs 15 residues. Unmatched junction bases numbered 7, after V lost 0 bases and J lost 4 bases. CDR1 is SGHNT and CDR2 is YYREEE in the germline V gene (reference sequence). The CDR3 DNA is TGTGCCAGCAGCTTGGTGCTAGCGGCAGGGTACGAGCAGTACTTC. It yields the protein CASSLVLAAGYEQYF.

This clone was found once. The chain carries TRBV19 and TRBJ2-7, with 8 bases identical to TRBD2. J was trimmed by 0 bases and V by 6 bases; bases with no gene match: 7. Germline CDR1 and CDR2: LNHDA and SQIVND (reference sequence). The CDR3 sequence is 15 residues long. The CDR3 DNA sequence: TGTGCCAGTAGCGACCTAGCGGGTGACTCCTACGAGCAGTACTTC. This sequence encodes CASSDLAGDSYEQYF.

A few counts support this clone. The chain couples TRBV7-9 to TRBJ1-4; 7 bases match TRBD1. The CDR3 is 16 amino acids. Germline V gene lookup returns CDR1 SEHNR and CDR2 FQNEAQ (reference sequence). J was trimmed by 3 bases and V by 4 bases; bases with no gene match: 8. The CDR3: CASSSGQVLANEKLFF. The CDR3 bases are TGTGCCAGCAGCTCCGGACAGGTCCTCGCTAATGAAAAACTGTTTTTT.

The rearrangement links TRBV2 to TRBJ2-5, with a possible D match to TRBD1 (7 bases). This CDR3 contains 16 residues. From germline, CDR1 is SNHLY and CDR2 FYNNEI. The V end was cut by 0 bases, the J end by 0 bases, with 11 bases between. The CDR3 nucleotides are TGTGCCAGCAGTGAAGCCAGGGGGGCGAACCAAGAGACCCAGTACTTC. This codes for CASSEARGANQETQYF.

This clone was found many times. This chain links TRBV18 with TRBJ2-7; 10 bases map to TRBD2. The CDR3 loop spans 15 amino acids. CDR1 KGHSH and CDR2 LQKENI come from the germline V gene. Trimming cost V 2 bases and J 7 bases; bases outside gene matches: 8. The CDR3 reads CASSPRTSGAGEQYF. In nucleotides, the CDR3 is TGTGCCAGCTCACCAAGGACTAGCGGTGCCGGGGAGCAGTACTTC. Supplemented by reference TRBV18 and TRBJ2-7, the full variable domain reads NAGVMQNPRHLVRRRGQEARLRCSPMKGHSHVYWYRQLPEEGLKFMVYLQKENIIDESGMPKERFSAEFPKEGPSILRIQQVVRGDSAAYFCASSPRTSGAGEQYFGPGTRLTVT.

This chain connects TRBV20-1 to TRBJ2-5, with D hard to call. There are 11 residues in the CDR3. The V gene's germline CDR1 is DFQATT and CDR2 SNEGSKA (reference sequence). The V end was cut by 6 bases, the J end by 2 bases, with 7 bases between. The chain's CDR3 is CSAYLQETQYF. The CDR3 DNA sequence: TGCAGTGCCTACCTACAAGAGACCCAGTACTTC.

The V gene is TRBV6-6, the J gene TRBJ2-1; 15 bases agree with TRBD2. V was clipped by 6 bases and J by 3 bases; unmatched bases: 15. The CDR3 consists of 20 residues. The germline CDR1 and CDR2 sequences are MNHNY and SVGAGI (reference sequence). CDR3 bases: TGTGCCAGCAGCCTACTACCGGGACTAGCGGGAGGTAGCGGCTACAATGAGCAGTTCTTC. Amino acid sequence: CASSLLPGLAGGSGYNEQFF.

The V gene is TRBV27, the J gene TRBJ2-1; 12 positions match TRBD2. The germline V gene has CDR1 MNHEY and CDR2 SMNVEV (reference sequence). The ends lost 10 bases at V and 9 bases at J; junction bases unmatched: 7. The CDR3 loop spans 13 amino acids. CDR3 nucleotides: TGTGCCACCTCTAGCGGGAGGGCCATTGAGCAGTTCTTC. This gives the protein CATSSGRAIEQFF.

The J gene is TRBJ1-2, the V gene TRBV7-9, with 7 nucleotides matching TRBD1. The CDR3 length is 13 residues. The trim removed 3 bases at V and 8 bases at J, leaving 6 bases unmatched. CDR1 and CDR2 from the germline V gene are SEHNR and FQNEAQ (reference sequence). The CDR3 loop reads CASSFQQGSGYTF. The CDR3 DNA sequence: TGTGCCAGCAGCTTCCAACAGGGGAGCGGCTACACCTTC. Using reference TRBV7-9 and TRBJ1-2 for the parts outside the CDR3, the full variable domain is DTGVSQNPRHKITKRGQNVTFRCDPISEHNRLYWYRQTLGQGPEFLTYFQNEAQLEKSRLLSDRFSAERPKGSFSTLEIQRTEQGDSAMYLCASSFQQGSGYTFGSGTRLTVV.

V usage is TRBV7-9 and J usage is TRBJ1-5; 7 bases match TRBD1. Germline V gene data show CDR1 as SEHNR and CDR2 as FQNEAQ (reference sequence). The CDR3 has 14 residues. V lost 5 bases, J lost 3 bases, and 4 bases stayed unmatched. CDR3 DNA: TGTGCCAGCAGCGACAGGGCAGACAATCAGCCCCAGCATTTT. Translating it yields CASSDRADNQPQHF.

The CDR3 sequence: CASSALTSGRFKETQYF. CDR3 bases: TGTGCCAGCAGTGCTTTGACTAGCGGGAGGTTCAAAGAGACCCAGTACTTC. This sequence joins TRBV25-1 and TRBJ2-5; 13 bases map to TRBD2. V dropped 4 bases and J dropped 3; count of bases not matched to a gene: 8. The CDR3 sequence is 17 residues long. Germline CDR1 reads MGHDK; CDR2 reads SYGVNS.

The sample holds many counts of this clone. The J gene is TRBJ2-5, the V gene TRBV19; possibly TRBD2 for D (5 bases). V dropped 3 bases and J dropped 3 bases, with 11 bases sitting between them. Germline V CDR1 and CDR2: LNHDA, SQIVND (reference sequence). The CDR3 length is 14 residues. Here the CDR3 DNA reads TGTGCCAGTAGTATGACGGACTTTAAAGAGACCCAGTACTTC. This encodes CASSMTDFKETQYF.

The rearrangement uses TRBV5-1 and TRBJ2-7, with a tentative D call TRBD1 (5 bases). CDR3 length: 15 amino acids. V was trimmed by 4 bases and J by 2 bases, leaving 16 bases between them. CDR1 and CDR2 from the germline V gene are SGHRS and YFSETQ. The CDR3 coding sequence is TGCGCCAGCAGCCCTAACCCGACAGCCGCCTACGAGCAGTACTTC. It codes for CASSPNPTAAYEQYF.

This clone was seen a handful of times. CDR3 amino acids: CATSGPGGFTEAFF. CDR3 DNA sequence: TGTGCCACCAGTGGTCCGGGGGGCTTCACTGAAGCTTTCTTT. The chain is built from TRBV24-1 and TRBJ1-1; D might be TRBD1 (6 bases). Trimming removed 5 bases from V and 4 bases from J, with 13 bases in between. Germline CDR1 reads KGHDR; CDR2 reads SFDVKD. The CDR3 spans 14 residues.

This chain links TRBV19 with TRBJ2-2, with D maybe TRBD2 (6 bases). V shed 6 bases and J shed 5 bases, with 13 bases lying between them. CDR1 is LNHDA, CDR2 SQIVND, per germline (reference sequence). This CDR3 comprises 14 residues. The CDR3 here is CASRPSGSTGELFF. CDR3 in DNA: TGTGCCAGTAGACCAAGCGGGTCGACCGGGGAGCTGTTTTTT.

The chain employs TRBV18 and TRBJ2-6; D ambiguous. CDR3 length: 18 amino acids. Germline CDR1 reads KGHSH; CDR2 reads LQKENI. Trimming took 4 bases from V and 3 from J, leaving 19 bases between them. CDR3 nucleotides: TGTGCCAGCTCACTTCGGTCCTTTGCGGCCGGTGGGGCCAACGTCCTGACTTTC. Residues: CASSLRSFAAGGANVLTF.